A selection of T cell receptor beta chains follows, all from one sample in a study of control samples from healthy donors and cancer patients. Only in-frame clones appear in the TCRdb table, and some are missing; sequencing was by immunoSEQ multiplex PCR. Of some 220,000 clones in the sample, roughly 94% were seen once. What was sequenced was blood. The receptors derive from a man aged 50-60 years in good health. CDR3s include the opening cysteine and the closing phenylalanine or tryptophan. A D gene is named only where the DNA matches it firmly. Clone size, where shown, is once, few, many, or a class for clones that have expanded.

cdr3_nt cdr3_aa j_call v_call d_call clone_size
TGCGCCAGCAGCCAAGATCGGACAGGACTCGGCATTGAAGCTTTCTTT CASSQDRTGLGIEAFF TRBJ1-1 TRBV4-3 TRBD1 few
TGTGCCAGCTCACCTCGGCTTGAAGAGACCCAGTACTTC CASSPRLEETQYF TRBJ2-5 TRBV18 - -
TGTGCCAGCAGTGAAGTGCAGGGGCCAGTGTGGGCTTTCTTT CASSEVQGPVWAFF TRBJ1-1 TRBV6-1 - -
TGCGCCAGCAGCGCCCTTCAAGAGACCCAGTACTTC CASSALQETQYF TRBJ2-5 TRBV5-1 - -
TGTGCCAGCAGCTTTAGCACAGATACGCAGTATTTT CASSFSTDTQYF TRBJ2-3 TRBV7-2 - -
TGTGCCAGCAGCCAAGCTGAGAACTATGGCTACACCTTC CASSQAENYGYTF TRBJ1-2 TRBV3-1/TRBV3-2 - -
TGTGCCAGCAGTTACGTCAAGTCGAACACTGAAGCTTTCTTT CASSYVKSNTEAFF TRBJ1-1 TRBV6-5 - -
TGTGCCAGCAGTTCCTTATCGATGGGGGAGGGGAATGAGCAGTTCTTC CASSSLSMGEGNEQFF TRBJ2-1 TRBV28 TRBD2 once
TGTGCCAGTGGAAGGAAGTCCTATAATTCACCCCTCCACTTT CASGRKSYNSPLHF TRBJ1-6 TRBV28 - -
TGCGCCAGCAGCTTGGCATGGGGAGGTCAGCCCCAGCATTTT CASSLAWGGQPQHF TRBJ1-5 TRBV5-1 - once
TGCGCCAGCACACAAACCGGGGGGACAGATACGCAGTATTTT CASTQTGGTDTQYF TRBJ2-3 TRBV5-1 TRBD2 -
TGTGCCAGCGGGGGGGACATCCAAATTGGCTACACCTTC CASGGDIQIGYTF TRBJ1-2 TRBV12-3/TRBV12-4 - -
TGTGCCAGCTCACCACCGGGAGACGGAATCAGTGAGCAGTTCTTC CASSPPGDGISEQFF TRBJ2-1 TRBV18 - -
TGTGCCAGTAGTATACCCCCCGGGAAGCTCCACCCGGGACAGGGTAGTACAGATACGCAGTATTTT CASSIPPGKLHPGQGSTDTQYF TRBJ2-3 TRBV19 TRBD1 -
TGCGCCAGCAGTGGGGGGGCCCAAGAGACCCAGTACTTC CASSGGAQETQYF TRBJ2-5 TRBV10-1 - -
TGTGCCATCAGTGGGAACTACGAGCAGTACTTC CAISGNYEQYF TRBJ2-7 TRBV10-3 - -
TGTGCCAGCAGCTTAGCTGTTCTTACCTACGAGCAGTACTTC CASSLAVLTYEQYF TRBJ2-7 TRBV11-2 - -
TGTGCCAGTAGTATGATCGCAGGGCGAGGCGGGGAGCTGTTTTTT CASSMIAGRGGELFF TRBJ2-2 TRBV19 - -